This entry is about one T cell receptor beta chain. Its antigen remains unknown. The data were obtained in a study of T-cell reconstitution after alpha-beta-depleted transplantation in children. CDR1 and CDR2 (germline): DFQATT, SNEGSKA (reference sequence). The CDR3 has 14 residues. V lost 5 bases, J lost 9 bases, and 10 bases stayed unmatched. Study-level findings and limits: For some patients, TCRbeta diversity was high at day 60 because of recipient T cells and thymic progenitors that survived. Several hundred expanded graft clones reportedly were the source of alpha-beta T cells about two months after transplant. Counts and diversity of T cells one year after transplant came mostly from newly produced T cells.

The TCRbeta library incorporated unique molecular identifiers. TCRdb passed the PCR reads through MiXCR, listing each CDR3 protein once. The sample shows 600,000 or so distinct CDR3 sequences, around 23% of them seen only once. The sample was PBMCs, mostly from graft donor cells, taken 360 days after TCRalphabeta/CD19-depleted stem cell transplant. The TCR originated in a boy under two years old who had a stem cell transplant for acute myeloid leukemia, so the T cells may come from the graft donor. The chain is built from TRBV20-1 and TRBJ1-6; 7 positions agree with TRBD1. The CDR3 region is CSAPTGAPGSPLHF. CDR3 coding DNA: TGCAGTGCTCCTACAGGGGCGCCTGGTTCACCCCTCCACTTT.